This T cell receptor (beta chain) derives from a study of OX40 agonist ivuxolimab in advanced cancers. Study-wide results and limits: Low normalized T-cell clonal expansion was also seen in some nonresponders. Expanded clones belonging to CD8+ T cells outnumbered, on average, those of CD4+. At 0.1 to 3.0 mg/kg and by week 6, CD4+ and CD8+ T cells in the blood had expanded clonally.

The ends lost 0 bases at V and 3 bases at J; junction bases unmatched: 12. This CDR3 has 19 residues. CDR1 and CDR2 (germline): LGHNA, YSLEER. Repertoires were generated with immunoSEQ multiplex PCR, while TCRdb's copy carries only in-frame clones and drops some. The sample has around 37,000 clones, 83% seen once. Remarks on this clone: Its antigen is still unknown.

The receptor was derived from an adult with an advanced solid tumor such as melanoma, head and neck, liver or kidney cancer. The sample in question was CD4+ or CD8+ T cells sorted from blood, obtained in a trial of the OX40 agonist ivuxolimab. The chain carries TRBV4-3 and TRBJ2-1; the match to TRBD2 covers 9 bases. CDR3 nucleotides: TGCGCCAGCAGCCAAGATCAGAGGGCTAGCGGGGTATACTACAATGAGCAGTTCTTC. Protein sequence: CASSQDQRASGVYYNEQFF.